Listed below are T cell receptor beta chains from one sample, sequenced in a study of T cells in Graves' hyperthyroidism and ophthalmopathy. One entry per CDR3 protein, called by TCRdb with MiXCR from the multiplex PCR reads. The sample carries approximately 400,000 distinct CDR3 sequences, around an eighth recorded once. The sequenced sample consisted of blood. These receptors originate from a man aged 25 to 45 with Graves' hyperthyroidism that later progressed to Graves' ophthalmopathy. CDR3s include the opening cysteine and the closing phenylalanine or tryptophan. The order of the fields is CDR3 DNA, CDR3 protein, D gene, clone size, V gene, J gene. A D gene is named only where the DNA matches it firmly. Clone size is stated in some rows and not others, as once, few, many or a class when expanded.

TGTGCCAGCAGCAGGAGGGATAAAAATTCACCCCTCCACTTT	CASSRRDKNSPLHF	.	few	TRBV7-9	TRBJ1-6
TGTGCCTGGAGTCCAGGGTATAGCACAGATACGCAGTATTTT	CAWSPGYSTDTQYF	.	many	TRBV30	TRBJ2-3
TGTGCCAGCAGTTTGCCCCCGGACCTTCTCACAGATACGCAGTATTTT	CASSLPPDLLTDTQYF	.	many	TRBV28	TRBJ2-3
TGCAGTGTCCGGAGGGCAGGGGGACACAATGAGCAGTTCTTC	CSVRRAGGHNEQFF	.	few	TRBV20-1	TRBJ2-1
TGTGCCACCAGTGTAGTGGGACAGGTTAGTGGTGAGCAGTTCTTC	CATSVVGQVSGEQFF	TRBD1	.	TRBV24-1	TRBJ2-1
TGTGCCAGCACCCGGACACTCGATGGTACCGGGGAGCTGTTTTTT	CASTRTLDGTGELFF	.	few	TRBV6-1	TRBJ2-2
TGTGCCAGCAACCCTACAGGGGTGGGGTCGGATGAGCAGTTCTTC	CASNPTGVGSDEQFF	TRBD1	.	TRBV6-1	TRBJ2-1
TGTGCCAGCAGCTTAGTGGGTTCGGGGGGCAATGAGCAGTTCTTC	CASSLVGSGGNEQFF	TRBD2	many	TRBV11-1	TRBJ2-1
TGTGCCAGCAGCGTAGGGACAGGCCCTTCCTACGAGCAGTACTTC	CASSVGTGPSYEQYF	TRBD1	many	TRBV9	TRBJ2-7
TGCGCCAGCTCACGGATCGGCAATCAGCCCCAGCATTTT	CASSRIGNQPQHF	.	.	TRBV4-1	TRBJ1-5
TGTGCCAGTCGGGACAGAGCGAACACCGGGGAGCTGTTTTTT	CASRDRANTGELFF	TRBD1	.	TRBV19	TRBJ2-2
TGTGCCAGCAGCTTAGGGCCGGTAACTAATGAAAAACTGTTTTTT	CASSLGPVTNEKLFF	.	many	TRBV7-2	TRBJ1-4
TGTGCCAGCAGCCCCCCGGGACAGGGGGCTCGGAACACCGGGGAGCTGTTTTTT	CASSPPGQGARNTGELFF	TRBD1	few	TRBV7-9	TRBJ2-2
TGTGCCAGCAGCCCGGGACAGGGTAAAGGATATGGCTACACCTTC	CASSPGQGKGYGYTF	TRBD1	many	TRBV3-1	TRBJ1-2
TGCGCCAGCAGACGGGGAAATGAGCAGTTCTTC	CASRRGNEQFF	.	many	TRBV5-1	TRBJ2-1
TGTGCCAGTAGTCCGTCGGCTTACAATGAGCAGTTCTTC	CASSPSAYNEQFF	.	.	TRBV5-6	TRBJ2-1
TGTGCCAGCAGTTTATGGGACACGGTTTCTGGGCAGTTCTTC	CASSLWDTVSGQFF	.	many	TRBV12-3/TRBV12-4	TRBJ2-1
TGTGCCAGTAGTATAAGGTCAGAGTATAGCAATCAGCCCCAGCATTTT	CASSIRSEYSNQPQHF	.	.	TRBV19	TRBJ1-5
TGTGCCAGCAGCTTACCAATCGACAGGGTAGGGGGCTACACCGGGGAGCTGTTTTTT	CASSLPIDRVGGYTGELFF	TRBD1	once	TRBV7-9	TRBJ2-2
TGTGCCACCAGCGAGGGGGCCTTTGTGACCGGGGAGCTGTTTTTT	CATSEGAFVTGELFF	TRBD1	.	TRBV15	TRBJ2-2
TGTGCCAGCAGTTTACAAGTGGGGTTTTTAAACATTCAGTACTTC	CASSLQVGFLNIQYF	.	few	TRBV28	TRBJ2-4
TGTGCCAGCAGTTCGACCCTCCTGAGCTCTGGAAACACCATATATTTT	CASSSTLLSSGNTIYF	.	.	TRBV7-9	TRBJ1-3
TGTGCCAGCAGCCCCCCGGGACCGGCGAACACTGAAGCTTTCTTT	CASSPPGPANTEAFF	.	many	TRBV7-2	TRBJ1-1
TGTGCCAGCAGCCAAGATTTGGGCACCGGGGAGCTGTTTTTT	CASSQDLGTGELFF	.	.	TRBV4-2	TRBJ2-2
TGTGCCAGCAGCTCCCGGGACACTCGAGACACCGGGGAGCTGTTTTTT	CASSSRDTRDTGELFF	.	many	TRBV11-3	TRBJ2-2
TGTGCCTGGAGTGTACTACAGGCTCACAATGAGCAGTTCTTC	CAWSVLQAHNEQFF	.	.	TRBV30	TRBJ2-1
TGTGCCAGCAGCTTGGATCGGAGCAACTCCTACGAGCAGTACTTC	CASSLDRSNSYEQYF	.	.	TRBV5-5	TRBJ2-7
TGTGCCAGCAGTAAAACAGGGAACAATTACGAGCAGTACTTC	CASSKTGNNYEQYF	.	.	TRBV7-2	TRBJ2-7
TGTGCCAGCAGTCACCCGACAGGGGAGAGCACCTACGAGCAGTACTTC	CASSHPTGESTYEQYF	TRBD1	.	TRBV27	TRBJ2-7
TGTGCCAGCAGCCCGAGGGGCTCATTAGCCAAAAACATTCAGTACTTC	CASSPRGSLAKNIQYF	.	few	TRBV7-8	TRBJ2-4
TGCAGTGCTAGTAACTACTACGAGCAGTACTTC	CSASNYYEQYF	.	many	TRBV20-1	TRBJ2-7
TGTGCCAGCAGCTTAACAGGGCAAAGTGGAAACACCATATATTTT	CASSLTGQSGNTIYF	.	.	TRBV5-6	TRBJ1-3
TGTGCCTGGAACTCGGGACTTGCCGAGCAGTACTTC	CAWNSGLAEQYF	.	many	TRBV30	TRBJ2-7
TGTGCCAGCTCACCAGAAGGGACTAGCAGGTACAATGAGCAGTTCTTC	CASSPEGTSRYNEQFF	TRBD2	few	TRBV18	TRBJ2-1
TGTGCCAGCAGCGCCAGCCTCCAAGAGACCCAGTACTTC	CASSASLQETQYF	.	.	TRBV9	TRBJ2-5
TGTGCCAGCAGCCCCGCTAGCGGGGCAGTGGAGACCCAGTACTTC	CASSPASGAVETQYF	TRBD2	many	TRBV7-9	TRBJ2-5
TGTGCCACCAGTGATTGTAACTTGCGATTTTATAGCAATCAGCCCCAGCATTTT	CATSDCNLRFYSNQPQHF	.	few	TRBV24-1	TRBJ1-5
TGCAGTGCAACCGGGACAGAGCCCTATCAGCCCCAGCATTTT	CSATGTEPYQPQHF	TRBD1	.	TRBV20-1	TRBJ1-5
TGTGCCAGCAGCTTAACCTCAGGGGGCGCGTTCACTGAAGCTTTCTTT	CASSLTSGGAFTEAFF	TRBD1	many	TRBV11-2	TRBJ1-1
TGTGCCAGCAGTTGGGCGGGGACAGTTAATTCACCCCTCCACTTT	CASSWAGTVNSPLHF	TRBD1	many	TRBV12-3/TRBV12-4	TRBJ1-6
TGTGCCAGCAGCTTAGAAGTGTGGGGGGCTACCTACAATGAGCAGTTCTTC	CASSLEVWGATYNEQFF	.	many	TRBV11-3	TRBJ2-1
TGTGCCAGCAGCCCTCGGAGCGGACAAGAGACCCAGTACTTC	CASSPRSGQETQYF	.	many	TRBV7-2	TRBJ2-5
TGTGCCAGCAGCTTAGACGTCTGGAATGAAAAACTGTTTTTT	CASSLDVWNEKLFF	.	many	TRBV11-3	TRBJ1-4
TGTGCCAGCAGCCAAGCGTGGGGCCAGCTACGGCGGGAGACCCAGTACTTC	CASSQAWGQLRRETQYF	.	many	TRBV3-1	TRBJ2-5
TGTGCCAGCAGTTTGGAGCGGGGGGGCCTCACAGATACGCAGTATTTT	CASSLERGGLTDTQYF	TRBD2	once	TRBV12-3/TRBV12-4	TRBJ2-3
TGTGCCTGGAGTGTAAGCTACTCTGGAAACACCATATATTTT	CAWSVSYSGNTIYF	.	.	TRBV30	TRBJ1-3
TGCGCCAGCAGCCCCCTGGGGAACGAGCAGTACTTC	CASSPLGNEQYF	.	.	TRBV5-1	TRBJ2-7
TGTGCCAGCAGTATCGGAGGGACAGGGAAAAACATTCAGTACTTC	CASSIGGTGKNIQYF	TRBD1	many	TRBV6-1	TRBJ2-4